This entry lists 14 T cell receptor beta chains sequenced from one sample in a study of T cell responses to AZD1222 COVID-19 vaccine. TCRdb keeps only in-frame clones here, not all; method: immunoSEQ multiplex PCR. The sample includes about 160,000 clones, approximately 90% seen only once; the top ten take approximately 4.8%. The source was peripheral blood, collected on day 0 of AZD1222 vaccination. Receptors were obtained from an adult in good health.

The V call is TRBV4-1, the J call TRBJ2-7; 11 bases line up with TRBD2. V dropped 4 bases and J dropped 5; count of bases not matched to a gene: 16. The CDR3 loop spans 18 amino acids. Germline CDR1 MGHRA, CDR2 YSYEKL. CDR3 sequence: CASSPSLSRLAGRNEQYF. The CDR3 bases are TGCGCCAGCAGCCCATCTTTGTCTAGACTAGCGGGAAGGAACGAGCAGTACTTC.

J is TRBJ2-4 and V is TRBV4-1; 14 bases match TRBD2. This CDR3 has 18 residues. The germline CDR1 and CDR2 sequences are MGHRA and YSYEKL. After removal of 1 base from V and 3 bases from J, the junction contained 5 bases not matched to a gene. For the CDR3, the DNA is TGCGCCAGCAGCCAAGGACTAGCGGGAGGGCGGAGCAAAAACATTCAGTACTTC. Its protein product is CASSQGLAGGRSKNIQYF.

The V and J genes are TRBV11-2 and TRBJ2-7, with D tentatively TRBD2 (5 bases). Looked up from germline, CDR1 is SGHAT and CDR2 is FQNNGV. The CDR3 has 13 residues. V lost 3 bases to trimming and J lost 2 bases, with 8 bases between them. This CDR3 reads CASSFGVTYEQYF. Here the CDR3 DNA reads TGTGCCAGCAGCTTCGGGGTAACCTACGAGCAGTACTTC.

The rearrangement uses TRBV5-1 and TRBJ1-1; a weak D match, TRBD1 (6 bases). Germline-derived CDR1 and CDR2 are SGHRS and YFSETQ. V lost 5 bases and J lost 1, with 9 bases in between. The CDR3 sequence is 13 residues long. CDR3: CASRGHSNTEAFF. CDR3 in DNA: TGCGCCAGCAGGGGACACTCGAACACTGAAGCTTTCTTT.

This rearrangement joins TRBV20-1 to TRBJ1-2; D is undetermined. The germline V gene has CDR1 DFQATT and CDR2 SNEGSKA (reference sequence). The CDR3 is 10 residues long. The CDR3, as DNA: TGCATGCCCCCTCTTTACGGCTACACCTTC. Amino acids: CMPPLYGYTF.

This rearrangement joins TRBV30 to TRBJ2-2; 8 nucleotides agree with TRBD2. Germline V gene data show CDR1 as GTSNPN and CDR2 as SVGIG (reference sequence). The CDR3 totals 14 residues. The J segment lost 7 bases and the V segment lost 4 bases, leaving 8 bases of the junction unmatched. The CDR3 spells CAWTRGLGLGELFF. The CDR3 nucleotides are TGTGCCTGGACTCGGGGACTAGGACTCGGGGAGCTGTTTTTT.

The chain combines TRBV7-2 with TRBJ2-7; D ambiguous. The CDR3 is 14 amino acids. V lost 4 bases and J lost 5, with 15 bases in between. CDR1 and CDR2 from the germline V gene are SGHTA and FQGNSA. Here the CDR3 reads CASSSGPSFDEQYF. Written as DNA, the CDR3 is TGTGCCAGCAGCTCGGGCCCTTCCTTTGACGAGCAGTACTTC.

The chain carries TRBV30 and TRBJ1-4; no clear D gene. The V end lost 2 bases, the J end lost 2 bases, and 12 bases lay between the germline ends. CDR3 length: 15 amino acids. Germline V gives CDR1 GTSNPN, CDR2 SVGIG (reference sequence). The CDR3 DNA sequence: TGTGCCTGGAGTAAAGGAGGGCTCACTAATGAAAAACTGTTTTTT. Its translation is CAWSKGGLTNEKLFF.

The chain combines TRBV6-1 with TRBJ1-2; perhaps TRBD1 as D (5 bases). This CDR3 spans 13 amino acids. The germline V and J ends were trimmed by 3 bases and 2 bases, with 7 bases remaining between them. The germline V gene has CDR1 MNHNS and CDR2 SASEGT. The CDR3 DNA follows: TGTGCCAGCAGTGACAGGGCCAACTATGGCTACACCTTC. Its translation: CASSDRANYGYTF.

V usage is TRBV18 and J usage is TRBJ1-3; 8 bases line up with TRBD1. Germline V CDR1 and CDR2: KGHSH, LQKENI. CDR3 size: 19 residues. The V segment lost 0 bases and the J segment 0 bases; nucleotides outside the gene matches: 10. CDR3 coding DNA: TGTGCCAGCTCACCACCGCAAGGGACAGGCCTCCTCTCTGGAAACACCATATATTTT. It translates to CASSPPQGTGLLSGNTIYF.

The rearrangement links TRBV2 to TRBJ1-4; 7 nucleotides agree with TRBD1. CDR1 and CDR2 from the germline V gene are SNHLY and FYNNEI. The CDR3 spans 14 residues. With V trimmed by 5 bases and J by 8 bases, 8 bases remained unmatched. Here the CDR3 reads CASSSGTVAEKLFF. Here the CDR3 DNA reads TGTGCCAGCAGTTCCGGGACAGTGGCGGAAAAACTGTTTTTT.

The chain links TRBV7-8 to TRBJ1-1; D is perhaps TRBD1 (5 bases). Trimming took off 1 base at V and 2 bases at J, with 8 bases between the two ends. Germline V gives CDR1 SGHVS, CDR2 FQNEAQ. The CDR3 runs to 14 residues. The CDR3 region has the DNA TGTGCCAGCAGCTTAGTTACAGGAAACACTGAAGCTTTCTTT. It specifies CASSLVTGNTEAFF.

This chain uses TRBV11-3 with TRBJ2-7, with 7 bases aligning to TRBD2. The CDR3 consists of 19 residues. The V and J ends lost 5 bases and 1 base, in that order; junction bases with no gene match: 20. Germline values: CDR1 SGHNT, CDR2 YENEEA. CDR3 bases: TGTGCCAGCAGCCCCTTGAGTTCTAGCGGATTTACGACTTCCTACGAGCAGTACTTC. Translating gives CASSPLSSSGFTTSYEQYF.

V gene TRBV7-2 combines with J gene TRBJ1-2; possible D gene TRBD1, 5 bases. The CDR3 has 14 residues. The V end lost 5 bases, the J end lost 6 bases, and 16 bases lay between the germline ends. The germline CDR1 and CDR2 sequences are SGHTA and FQGNSA. CDR3 in DNA: TGTGCCAGCAGCCTCCTACCCCGGGGCCATGGCTACACCTTC. It translates to CASSLLPRGHGYTF.